The T cell receptor (beta chain) described here comes from a study of T cell responses to AZD1222 COVID-19 vaccine. Study-level information: Pooled together were second doses at about 4 or about 12 weeks. Study-level findings and limits: Just a handful of AZD1222 recipients tested seropositive at baseline. Females outnumbered males among donors, who were mostly white British; clonal diversity was possibly underestimated.

Some clones are missing from TCRdb's copy, which holds only in-frame ones; the method was immunoSEQ multiplex PCR. The sample contains about 150,000 clones, 94% of which appear only once. As for this clone: Its antigen is unidentified.

From germline, CDR1 is SGHNT and CDR2 YYREEE (reference sequence). The CDR3 sequence is 18 residues long. The junction had 9 bases not matched to a gene; V was cut back by 0 bases and J by 4 bases. The source material was peripheral blood, sampled on day 0 of AZD1222 vaccination. The sequence derives from an adult in good health. This chain joins TRBV5-4 and TRBJ2-3; TRBD2 aligns across 12 bases. The CDR3 reads CASSLGYRLAGEADTQYF. The CDR3 region has the DNA TGTGCCAGCAGCTTGGGTTACCGACTAGCGGGAGAGGCAGATACGCAGTATTTT.